This entry describes one TCR beta chain. This CDR3 contains 15 residues. CDR1 and CDR2 (germline): SGHNT, YYREEE (reference sequence). The V and J ends lost 0 bases and 4 bases respectively, with 10 bases between them. This entry is derived from a study of blood T cell repertoires in COVID-19. Across the whole study: COVID-19 samples from acute and convalescent phases originated in the United States, Italy and Spain. PBMCs, B-cell-depleted T cells, or T cells provided the cDNA or gDNA that made up the material.

The authors' processing: Nucleated cell number was recorded as an estimate derived from reference gene primer amplification. TCRdb's table, derived via immunoSEQ multiplex PCR, lists solely in-frame clones and lacks some. That table furnishes V, J and clone size, whereas the DNA furnished D and trimming. The top ten hold 8.9% of the sample, which has under 250,000 clones, approximately 80% seen once. This clonotype originated in a man aged 80 or over with acute or convalescent COVID-19. The sample comprised peripheral blood. The chain joins TRBV5-4 to TRBJ2-2; perhaps TRBD2 as D (5 bases). CDR3 DNA: TGTGCCAGCAGCTTGGCCGGGAAGCCCACCGGGGAGCTGTTTTTT. This sequence encodes CASSLAGKPTGELFF.